Below, 4 T cell receptor beta chains from the same sample are listed, as sequenced in a study of human T cells and chemical hapten exposure. As to time point: pre-sensitization, week 0. The treatment: therapeutic diphenylcyclopropenone sensitization with weekly scalp DPC. A single record per CDR3 protein comes from TCRdb applying MiXCR to the RACE reads. The profile shows around 300,000 distinct CDR3 sequences, over 7.5% of them singletons. The sample in question was whole blood, obtained in connection with sensitization to the hapten diphenylcyclopropenone (DPC). Source of these receptors: a man between 18 and 35 years old with alopecia areata. Some clones in this sample may be carry-over from other donors' samples.

The rearrangement joins TRBV20-1 to TRBJ2-3; D uncertain. CDR1 and CDR2 from the germline V gene are DFQATT and SNEGSKA (reference sequence). Trimming took 2 bases from V and 2 from J, leaving 11 bases between them. The length of the CDR3 is 14 residues. CDR3 in amino acids: CSARPRLATDTQYF. CDR3 coding DNA: TGCAGTGCTAGACCCCGATTAGCCACAGATACGCAGTATTTT.

The chain uses TRBV5-1 and TRBJ2-6, with unresolved D. This CDR3 contains 18 residues. Trimming left V 2 bases short and J 1 base short, with 16 bases between. Germline loops: CDR1 SGHRS, CDR2 YFSETQ. The CDR3 region is CASSLQPPGSSGANVLTF. CDR3 in DNA: TGCGCCAGCAGCTTACAGCCCCCCGGGTCTTCTGGGGCCAACGTCCTGACTTTC.

The chain links TRBV29-1 to TRBJ2-7; the D gene could be TRBD1 or TRBD2 (5 bases each). Germline V gene lookup returns CDR1 SQVTM and CDR2 ANQGSEA. This CDR3 is built from 12 residues. V lost 4 bases, J lost 4 bases, and 11 bases lay in between. Here the CDR3 DNA reads TGCAGCGTTGCCAGGGACGGGTACGAGCAGTACTTC. As protein: CSVARDGYEQYF.

The table lists this clonotype with many counts. The V gene is TRBV6-4, the J gene TRBJ2-1, with 8 bases aligning to TRBD2. Unmatched junction bases numbered 3, after V lost 4 bases and J lost 4 bases. The CDR3 sequence is 14 residues long. Per the germline V gene, CDR1 is MRHNA and CDR2 is SNTAGT. The DNA of the CDR3 is TGTGCCAGCAGTGCTGCGGGGGGTTACAATGAGCAGTTCTTC. It specifies CASSAAGGYNEQFF.